This entry concerns a single T cell receptor beta chain. The specificity of this receptor is unknown. No qualities accompany the bases; no much larger clone lies one base away. Genomic DNA was extracted from sorted cells with the QIAGEN DNeasy Blood and Tissue Kit for TCRbeta CDR3 sequencing. Through immunoSEQ, high-throughput TCRbeta CDR3 sequencing was done commercially, including PCR amplification with internal controls and bias correction. The authors processed their data as follows. A unique productive TCRbeta sequence was defined by the CDR3 nucleotide sequence when primers matched, and otherwise by the CDR3 amino acid sequence together with the Vbeta and Jbeta genes. To correct sorting error, sequences shared between sorted populations at a frequency ratio of 2:1 or less were removed; the rest were assigned to the higher population. Sequences were defined as donor-reactive when expanded at least 5-fold in CFSE-low cells versus unstimulated cells and present at a frequency of at least 0.01% in CFSE-low cells. Jensen-Shannon divergence calculated on the top 100 TCRbeta sequences ranked by frequency was used to measure repertoire divergence. For any sample with multiple sequencing runs, sorting error was corrected in each run separately before the runs were pooled. TCRdb took over this immuneACCESS table, retaining in-frame rearrangements with V and J assigned. Such tables are incomplete; in checked studies, under half of the missing clones stem from an unresolved V gene, and the remainder is unexplained. The V and J calls and clone size were taken over from that table, and D and trimming were inferred from the DNA. This sample holds about 60,000 clones; roughly 92% were observed only once. Roughly 9.7% of the sample comes from the top ten.

Relative to germline, V is missing 0 bases and J is missing 8 bases, with 7 bases of the junction outside any gene match. The germline V gene specifies SGDLS as CDR1 and YYNGEE as CDR2. Its CDR3 holds 15 amino acids, cysteine through phenylalanine. CDR3 DNA is the only sequence kept; it has 45 bases, read in frame from the first base. These data originate in a study of Tregs in tolerant kidney transplant recipients (dated by TCRdb to between 2018 and 2021). Looking at the study overall: Related donors were used in the transplants with nonmyeloablative bone marrow transplantation, and mixed chimerism was transient in the human trials. Before combined kidney and bone marrow transplantation, this study identified donor-specific regulatory T cells using TCRbeta sequencing and then followed those same cells after transplant. What the authors observed across the whole study: The most biologically relevant and donor-specific TCRbeta repertoire appeared to be identified by expanding Tregs with activated donor B cells. For some patients, the PCR primers changed as time went on, which meant samples from those patients could not be compared with one another at the nucleotide level. Biological reproducibility was not directly assessed, although technical replication error appeared to be minimal. The study was constrained by small patient numbers, and validation of the findings is required in larger populations and under other immunosuppression protocols. In tolerant patients, donor-specific Tregs expanded more than Tregs overall, which suggests antigen-driven rather than nonspecific expansion.

The time point tag for this specimen amounts to: blood sample drawn before combined kidney and bone marrow transplant. Thawed PBMCs were FACS-sorted into unstimulated Tregs (CD4+CD25+CD127-), CD4+ non-Tregs (CD4+CD25-), CD4 cells and CD8 cells. The patients were a few recipients of combined kidney and bone marrow transplants from the ITN036ST trial, and samples were available only from these trial subjects. Healthy control blood was processed to PBMCs with a Ficoll density gradient and then cryopreserved, whereas patient PBMCs were collected both before and after transplant. The receptor comes from a human donor who received a combined kidney and bone marrow transplant. The sequence is built from TRBV9 and TRBJ1-2; TRBD1 lines up with 10 middle nucleotides. The sample in question was CD8+ T cells from blood, obtained before the transplant. Here is the DNA: TGTGCCAGCAGCGTAGTTTCCGGGACAGGGGACGGCTACACCTTC. The resulting protein is CASSVVSGTGDGYTF.